These 2 T cell receptor beta chains were all obtained from the same sample, sequenced in a study of T-cell memory formation after mild COVID-19. TCRdb analysed the 5' RACE reads with MiXCR anew, one entry per CDR3 protein. Of roughly 180,000 distinct CDR3 sequences listed, 11% are singletons. The sequencing sample was made of PBMCs or a T cell subset sorted from them (not recorded which). The receptors derive from a man younger than 35 who had mild COVID-19 (a few samples of this study predate the infection). Cell type and time point are not known.

Many counts were recorded for this clonotype. The rearrangement links TRBV20-1 to TRBJ2-3, with TRBD2 matching 10 bases. Germline CDR1 DFQATT, CDR2 SNEGSKA (reference sequence). V shed 5 bases and J 2 bases; nucleotides not matched to a gene: 4. This CDR3 has 14 amino acids. The CDR3 region is CSARLAGPTDTQYF. The CDR3 DNA reads TGCAGTGCTCGACTAGCGGGCCCCACAGATACGCAGTATTTT.

This clonotype has just a few counts. CDR3 nucleotides: TGTGCCAGCAGTGCTACACAGGGGGCAGGAGAGACCCAGTACTTC. Translating gives CASSATQGAGETQYF. J is TRBJ2-5 and V is TRBV6-1, with TRBD1 matching 9 bases. The CDR3 spans 15 residues. Germline V gene sequence: CDR1 MNHNS, CDR2 SASEGT. The J segment lost 4 bases and the V segment lost 4 bases, leaving 7 bases of the junction unmatched.